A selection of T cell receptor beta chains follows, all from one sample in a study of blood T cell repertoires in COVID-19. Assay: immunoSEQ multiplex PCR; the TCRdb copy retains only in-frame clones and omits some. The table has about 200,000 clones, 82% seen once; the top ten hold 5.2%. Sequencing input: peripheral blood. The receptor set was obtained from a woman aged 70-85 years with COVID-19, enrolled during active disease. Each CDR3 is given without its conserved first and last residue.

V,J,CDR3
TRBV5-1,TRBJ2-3,ASSPGGEADTQY
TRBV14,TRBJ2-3,ASSQDLASGTDTQY
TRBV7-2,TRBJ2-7,ASSWTSGVSYEQY
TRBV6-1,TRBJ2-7,ASSERVRGLSYEQY
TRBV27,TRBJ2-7,ASGASGFYEQY
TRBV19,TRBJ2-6,ASKLSGANVLT
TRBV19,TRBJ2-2,ASHNRDSPTGELF
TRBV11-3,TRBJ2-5,ASSPGRGSVETQY
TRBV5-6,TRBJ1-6,ASSLRQGANSPLH
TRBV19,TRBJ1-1,ASSPGQGGLGAF
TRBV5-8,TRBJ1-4,ASSLSSMNSLNEKLF
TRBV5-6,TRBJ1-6,ASSLRTPAGSPLH
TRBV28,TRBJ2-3,ASSGLGASTDTQY
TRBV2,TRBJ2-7,ASSSVSYEQY
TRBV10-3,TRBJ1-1,AIGTQGVSEAF
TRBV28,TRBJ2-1,ASKKSGEQF
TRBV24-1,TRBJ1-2,ATSHRGTSNGYT
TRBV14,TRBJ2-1,ASSRRQGASSGINEQF
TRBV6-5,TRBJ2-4,ASRDTGMAKNIQY
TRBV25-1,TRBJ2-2,ASRGLAGGNTGELF
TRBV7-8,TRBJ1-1,ASSLDQTKNTEAF
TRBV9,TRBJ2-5,ASSQSGGEETQY
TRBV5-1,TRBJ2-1,ASSSRLGQNNEQF
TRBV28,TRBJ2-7,ATRQERYEQY